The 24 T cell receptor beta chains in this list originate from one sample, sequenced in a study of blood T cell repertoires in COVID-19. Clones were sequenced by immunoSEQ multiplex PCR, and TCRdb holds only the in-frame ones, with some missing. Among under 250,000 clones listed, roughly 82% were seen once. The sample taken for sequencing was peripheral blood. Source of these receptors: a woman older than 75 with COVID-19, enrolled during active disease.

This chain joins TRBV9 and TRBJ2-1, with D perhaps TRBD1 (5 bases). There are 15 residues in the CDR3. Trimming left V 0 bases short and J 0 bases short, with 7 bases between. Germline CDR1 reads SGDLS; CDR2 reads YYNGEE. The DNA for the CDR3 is TGTGCCAGCAGCGTAGATGGGGCCTCCTACAATGAGCAGTTCTTC. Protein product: CASSVDGASYNEQFF.

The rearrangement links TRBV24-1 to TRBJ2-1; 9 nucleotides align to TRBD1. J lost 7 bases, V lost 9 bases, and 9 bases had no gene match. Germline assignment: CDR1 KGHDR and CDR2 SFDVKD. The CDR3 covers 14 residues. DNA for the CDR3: TGTGCCACCTCTTTAGGGGACAGGGTTAATGAGCAGTTCTTC. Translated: CATSLGDRVNEQFF.

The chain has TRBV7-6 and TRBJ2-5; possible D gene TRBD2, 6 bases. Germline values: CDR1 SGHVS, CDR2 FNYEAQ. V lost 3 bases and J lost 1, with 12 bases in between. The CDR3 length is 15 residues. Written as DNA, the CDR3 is TGTGCCAGCAGCTTGGGGGGAGCGATCCAAGAGACCCAGTACTTC. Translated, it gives CASSLGGAIQETQYF.

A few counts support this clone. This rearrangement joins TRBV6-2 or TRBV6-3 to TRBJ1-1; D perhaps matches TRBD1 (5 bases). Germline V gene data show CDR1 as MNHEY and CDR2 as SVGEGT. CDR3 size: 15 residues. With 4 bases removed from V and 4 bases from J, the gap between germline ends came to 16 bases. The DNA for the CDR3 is TGTGCCAGCAGTTCAGTCGGGGGGGTCGCCACTGAAGCTTTCTTT. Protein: CASSSVGGVATEAFF.

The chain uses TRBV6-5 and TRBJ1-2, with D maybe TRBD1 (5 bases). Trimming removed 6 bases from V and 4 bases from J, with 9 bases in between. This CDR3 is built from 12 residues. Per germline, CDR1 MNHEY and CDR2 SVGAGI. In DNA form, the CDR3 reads TGTGCCAGCAGCGGAGACAGCTATGGCTACACCTTC. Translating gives CASSGDSYGYTF.

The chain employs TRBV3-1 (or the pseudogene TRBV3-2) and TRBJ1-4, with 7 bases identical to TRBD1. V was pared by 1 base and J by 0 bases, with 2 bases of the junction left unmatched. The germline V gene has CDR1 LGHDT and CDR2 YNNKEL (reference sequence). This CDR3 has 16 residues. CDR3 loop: CASSQVGTATNEKLFF. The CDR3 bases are TGTGCCAGCAGCCAAGTAGGGACAGCAACTAATGAAAAACTGTTTTTT.

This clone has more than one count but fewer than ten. The CDR3 region is CAISDRGLDYGYTF. The CDR3 bases are TGTGCCATCAGTGATAGGGGGCTTGACTATGGCTACACCTTC. The chain has TRBV10-3 and TRBJ1-2, with TRBD1 matching 7 bases. V trimming: 3 bases; J trimming: 3 bases; junction bases outside the gene matches: 4. Germline V gene sequence: CDR1 ENHRY, CDR2 SYGVKD. The CDR3 runs to 14 residues.

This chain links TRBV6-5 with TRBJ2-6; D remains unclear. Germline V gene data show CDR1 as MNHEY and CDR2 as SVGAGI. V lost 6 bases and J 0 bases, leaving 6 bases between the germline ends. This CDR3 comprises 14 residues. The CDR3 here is CASRSLSGANVLTF. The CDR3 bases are TGTGCCAGCAGATCACTCTCTGGGGCCAACGTCCTGACTTTC.

This CDR3 reads CASSPPGQALVSPLHF. The CDR3 DNA sequence: TGTGCCAGCAGCCCGCCCGGACAGGCCCTTGTATCACCCCTCCACTTT. This chain uses TRBV7-9 with TRBJ1-6; 7 bases map to TRBD1. Germline V gene data show CDR1 as SEHNR and CDR2 as FQNEAQ (reference sequence). V shed 5 bases and J 10 bases; nucleotides not matched to a gene: 14. The CDR3 is made up of 16 amino acids.

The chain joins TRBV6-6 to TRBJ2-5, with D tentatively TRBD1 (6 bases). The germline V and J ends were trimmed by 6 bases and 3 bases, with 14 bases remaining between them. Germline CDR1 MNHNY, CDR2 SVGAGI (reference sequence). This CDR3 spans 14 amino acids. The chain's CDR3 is CASRVQGREETQYF. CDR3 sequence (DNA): TGTGCCAGCAGAGTACAGGGTCGCGAAGAGACCCAGTACTTC.

The CDR3 DNA follows: TGTGCCAGCAGCCCACCCCGACAGGGGGCGGCGGAGCAGTACTTC. This sequence encodes CASSPPRQGAAEQYF. The genes are TRBV6-5 and TRBJ2-7, with 10 bases that match TRBD1. Trimming cost V 6 bases and J 7 bases; bases outside gene matches: 12. There are 15 residues in the CDR3. Per germline, CDR1 MNHEY and CDR2 SVGAGI.

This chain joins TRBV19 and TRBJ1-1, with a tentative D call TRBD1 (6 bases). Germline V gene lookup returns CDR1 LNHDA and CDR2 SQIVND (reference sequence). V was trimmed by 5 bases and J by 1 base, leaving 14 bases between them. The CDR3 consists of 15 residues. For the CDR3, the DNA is TGTGCCAGTAGTGGAGCAGGGGTCGGGAACACTGAAGCTTTCTTT. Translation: CASSGAGVGNTEAFF.

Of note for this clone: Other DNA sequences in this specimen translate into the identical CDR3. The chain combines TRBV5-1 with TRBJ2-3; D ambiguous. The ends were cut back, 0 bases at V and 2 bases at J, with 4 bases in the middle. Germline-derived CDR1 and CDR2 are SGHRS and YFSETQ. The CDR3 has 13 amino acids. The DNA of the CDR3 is TGCGCCAGCAGCTTGGATAACACAGATACGCAGTATTTT. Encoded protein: CASSLDNTDTQYF.

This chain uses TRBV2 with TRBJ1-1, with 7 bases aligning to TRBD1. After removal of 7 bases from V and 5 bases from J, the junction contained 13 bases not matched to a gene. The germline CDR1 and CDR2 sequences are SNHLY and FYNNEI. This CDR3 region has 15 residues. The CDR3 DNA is TGTGCCAGCATGGTGGGAGAGACAGGGTGGACTGAAGCTTTCTTT. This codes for CASMVGETGWTEAFF.

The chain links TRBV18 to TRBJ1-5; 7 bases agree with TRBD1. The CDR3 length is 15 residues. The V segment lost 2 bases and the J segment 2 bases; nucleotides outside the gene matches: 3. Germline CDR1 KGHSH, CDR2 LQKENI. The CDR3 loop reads CASSPGGQGNQPQHF. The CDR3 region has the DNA TGTGCCAGCTCACCAGGCGGACAGGGCAATCAGCCCCAGCATTTT.

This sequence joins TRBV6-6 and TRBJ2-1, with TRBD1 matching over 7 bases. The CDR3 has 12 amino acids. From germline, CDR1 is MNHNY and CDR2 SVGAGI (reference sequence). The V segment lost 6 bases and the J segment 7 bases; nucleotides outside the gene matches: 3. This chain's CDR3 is CASRVQGNEQFF. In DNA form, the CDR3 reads TGTGCCAGCAGAGTACAGGGGAATGAGCAGTTCTTC.

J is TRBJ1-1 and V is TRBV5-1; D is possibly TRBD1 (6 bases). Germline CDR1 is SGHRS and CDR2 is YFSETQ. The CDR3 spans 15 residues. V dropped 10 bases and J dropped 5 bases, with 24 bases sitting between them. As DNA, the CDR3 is TGCGCCCGCTGCTTGGGGGCGGGGGGAAGGACTGAAGCTTTCTTT. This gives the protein CARCLGAGGRTEAFF.

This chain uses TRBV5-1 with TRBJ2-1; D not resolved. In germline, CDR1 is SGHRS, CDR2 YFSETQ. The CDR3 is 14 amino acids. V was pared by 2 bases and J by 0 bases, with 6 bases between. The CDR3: CASSFDNSYNEQFF. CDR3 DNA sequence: TGCGCCAGCAGCTTCGACAACTCCTACAATGAGCAGTTCTTC.

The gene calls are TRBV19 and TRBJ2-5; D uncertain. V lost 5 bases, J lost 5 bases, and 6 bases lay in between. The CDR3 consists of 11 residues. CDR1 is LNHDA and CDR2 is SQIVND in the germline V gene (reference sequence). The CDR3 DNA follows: TGTGCCAGTAGTTCCGGGGAGACCCAGTACTTC. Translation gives CASSSGETQYF.

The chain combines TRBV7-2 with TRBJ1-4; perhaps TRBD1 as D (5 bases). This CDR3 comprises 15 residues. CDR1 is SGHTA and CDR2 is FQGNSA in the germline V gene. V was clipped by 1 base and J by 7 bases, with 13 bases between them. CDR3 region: CASSLESGAPEKLFF. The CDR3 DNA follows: TGTGCCAGCAGCTTAGAAAGTGGGGCGCCTGAAAAACTGTTTTTT.

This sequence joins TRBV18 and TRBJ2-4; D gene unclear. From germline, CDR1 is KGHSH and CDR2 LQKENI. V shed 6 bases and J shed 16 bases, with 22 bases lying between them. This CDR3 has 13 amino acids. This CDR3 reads CASSPDQAKLLYF. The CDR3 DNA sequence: TGTGCCAGCTCCCCTGACCAGGCCAAGCTCCTTTACTTC.

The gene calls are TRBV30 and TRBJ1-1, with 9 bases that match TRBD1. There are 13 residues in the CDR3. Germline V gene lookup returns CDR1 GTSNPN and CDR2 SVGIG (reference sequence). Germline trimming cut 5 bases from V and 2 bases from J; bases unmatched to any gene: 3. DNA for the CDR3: TGTGCCTGGGGGACAGGGATCAACACTGAAGCTTTCTTT. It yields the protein CAWGTGINTEAFF.

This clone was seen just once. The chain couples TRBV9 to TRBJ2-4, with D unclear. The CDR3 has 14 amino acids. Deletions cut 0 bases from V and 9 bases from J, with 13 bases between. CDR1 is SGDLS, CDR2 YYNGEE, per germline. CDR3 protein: CASSVASAESIQYF. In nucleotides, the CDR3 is TGTGCCAGCAGCGTAGCCAGCGCCGAAAGCATTCAGTACTTC.

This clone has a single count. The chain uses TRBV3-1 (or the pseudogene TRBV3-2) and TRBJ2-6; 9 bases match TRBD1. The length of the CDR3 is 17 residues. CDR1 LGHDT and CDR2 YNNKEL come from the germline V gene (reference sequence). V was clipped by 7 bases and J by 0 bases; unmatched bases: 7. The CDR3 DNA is TGTGCCAGCACCCCAGGGACAGGGAGCTCTGGGGCCAACGTCCTGACTTTC. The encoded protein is CASTPGTGSSGANVLTF.